This TCR beta chain was identified during a study of neurological immune-mediated disorders. This clonotype was counted many times. Germline CDR1 and CDR2: MNHEY and SVGEGT. The CDR3 is 14 amino acids. The junction had 12 bases not matched to a gene; V was cut back by 5 bases and J by 10 bases. Each CDR3 protein gets one entry after TCRdb re-called the 5' RACE reads with MiXCR. In the table there are fewer than 40,000 distinct CDR3 sequences, approximately 5.1% of which are singletons. The chain is built from TRBV6-2 or TRBV6-3 and TRBJ1-1; 8 bases align to TRBD1. The receptor was derived from a man younger than 30 in good health. Sequencing was performed on CD4+ T cells from blood. As DNA, the CDR3 is TGTGCCAGCAGTCGATGGAGCAGGGGGCGCGGAGCTTTCTTT. Translating gives CASSRWSRGRGAFF.